This record concerns one T cell receptor beta chain sequence. The data originate from a study of shared clonotypes between healthy human individuals. Sequencing was performed with immunoSEQ multiplex PCR; in TCRdb, only in-frame clones are kept and a portion is missing. The table records 2,500,000 or so clones, 80% to 95% of them present only once. This CDR3 region has 18 residues. The germline V and J ends were trimmed by 3 bases and 8 bases, with 26 bases remaining between them. The germline V gene encodes CDR1 LNHDA and CDR2 SQIVND (reference sequence). V is TRBV19 and J is TRBJ2-1; D perhaps matches TRBD1 (6 bases). Specimen: naive CD4+ T cells from PBMCs. The subset denotes: CD45RA+ positively selected. The sequence was obtained from a man aged 18 to 30 in good health. Some clones in this sample may be carry-over from other donors' samples. The chain's CDR3 is CASSMGLRAGVEDDEQFF. The CDR3 DNA is TGTGCCAGTAGTATGGGCCTGAGGGCAGGGGTAGAGGACGATGAGCAGTTCTTC.